This T cell receptor (beta chain) was captured by sequencing in a study of control samples from healthy donors and cancer patients. The V gene's germline CDR1 is SGHDT and CDR2 YYEEEE. There are 12 residues in the CDR3. V was cut by 0 bases and J by 9 bases, with 4 bases left in between. Libraries were prepared by immunoSEQ multiplex PCR; TCRdb keeps only in-frame clonotypes and omits some of them. Among about 120,000 clones listed, around 87% were seen once. The receptor comes from a man between 60 and 75 years old in good health. J is TRBJ1-6 and V is TRBV5-6; D unclear. Sequencing was performed on blood. CDR3 nucleotides: TGTGCCAGCAGCTTGGGCCGTTCACCCCTCCACTTT. It translates to CASSLGRSPLHF.